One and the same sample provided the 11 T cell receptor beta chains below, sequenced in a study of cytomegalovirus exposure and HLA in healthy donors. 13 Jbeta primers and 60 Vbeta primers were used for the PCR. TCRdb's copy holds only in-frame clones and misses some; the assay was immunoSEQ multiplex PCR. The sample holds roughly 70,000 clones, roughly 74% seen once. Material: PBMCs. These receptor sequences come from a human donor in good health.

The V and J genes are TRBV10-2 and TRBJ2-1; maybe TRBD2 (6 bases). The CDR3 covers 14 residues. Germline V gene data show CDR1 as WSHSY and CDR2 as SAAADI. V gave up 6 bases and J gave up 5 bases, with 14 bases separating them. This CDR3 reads CASRGLARDNEQFF. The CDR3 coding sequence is TGCGCCAGCAGGGGGCTAGCGAGGGACAATGAGCAGTTCTTC.

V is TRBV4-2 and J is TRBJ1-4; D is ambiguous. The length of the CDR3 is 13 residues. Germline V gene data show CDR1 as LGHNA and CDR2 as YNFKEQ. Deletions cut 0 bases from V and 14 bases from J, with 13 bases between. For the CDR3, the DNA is TGTGCCAGCAGCCAAGAGAATCCGACAAGGCTGTTTTTT. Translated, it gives CASSQENPTRLFF.

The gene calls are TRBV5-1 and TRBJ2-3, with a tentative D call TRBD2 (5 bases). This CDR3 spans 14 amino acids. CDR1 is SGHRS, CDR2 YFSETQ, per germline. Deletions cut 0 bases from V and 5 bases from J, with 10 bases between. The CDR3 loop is CASSLATRGDTQYF. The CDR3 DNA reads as TGCGCCAGCAGCTTGGCCACTAGAGGAGATACGCAGTATTTT.

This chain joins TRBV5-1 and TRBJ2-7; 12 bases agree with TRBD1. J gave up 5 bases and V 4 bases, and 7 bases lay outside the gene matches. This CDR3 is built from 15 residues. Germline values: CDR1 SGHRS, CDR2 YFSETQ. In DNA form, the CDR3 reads TGCGCCAGCAGCAAGCCGGGACAGGGGGCGCACGAGCAGTACTTC. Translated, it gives CASSKPGQGAHEQYF.

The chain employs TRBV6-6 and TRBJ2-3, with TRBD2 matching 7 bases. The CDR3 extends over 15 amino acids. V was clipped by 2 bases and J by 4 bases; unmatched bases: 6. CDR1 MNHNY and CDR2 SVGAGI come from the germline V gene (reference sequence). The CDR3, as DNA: TGTGCCAGCAGTTACGGTGGGGAGGGCTCAGATACGCAGTATTTT. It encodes CASSYGGEGSDTQYF.

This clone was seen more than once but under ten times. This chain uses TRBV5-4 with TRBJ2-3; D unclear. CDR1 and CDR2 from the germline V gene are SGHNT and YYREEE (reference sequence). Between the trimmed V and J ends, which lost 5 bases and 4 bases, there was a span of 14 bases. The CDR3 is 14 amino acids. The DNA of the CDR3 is TGTGCCAGCAGGTCGGGTATTGGGTCAGATACGCAGTATTTT. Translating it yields CASRSGIGSDTQYF.

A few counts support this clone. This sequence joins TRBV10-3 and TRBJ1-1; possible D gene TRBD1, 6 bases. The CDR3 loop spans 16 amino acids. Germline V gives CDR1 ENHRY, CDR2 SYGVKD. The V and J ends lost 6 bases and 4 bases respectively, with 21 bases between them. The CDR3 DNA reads TGTGCCATCAGCACTCCTGGGACATCAGGCGGCACTGAAGCTTTCTTT. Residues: CAISTPGTSGGTEAFF.

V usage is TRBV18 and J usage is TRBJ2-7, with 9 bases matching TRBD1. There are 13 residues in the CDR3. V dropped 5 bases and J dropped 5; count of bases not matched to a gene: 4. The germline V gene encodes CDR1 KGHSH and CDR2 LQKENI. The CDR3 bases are TGTGCCAGCTCATGGGACAGGGAGAACGAGCAGTACTTC. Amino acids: CASSWDRENEQYF.

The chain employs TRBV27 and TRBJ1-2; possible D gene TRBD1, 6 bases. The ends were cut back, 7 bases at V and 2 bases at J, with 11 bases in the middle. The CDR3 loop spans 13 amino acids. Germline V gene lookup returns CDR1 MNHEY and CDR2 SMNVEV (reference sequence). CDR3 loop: CASTPDRNYGYTF. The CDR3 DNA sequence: TGTGCCAGCACTCCTGACAGGAACTATGGCTACACCTTC.

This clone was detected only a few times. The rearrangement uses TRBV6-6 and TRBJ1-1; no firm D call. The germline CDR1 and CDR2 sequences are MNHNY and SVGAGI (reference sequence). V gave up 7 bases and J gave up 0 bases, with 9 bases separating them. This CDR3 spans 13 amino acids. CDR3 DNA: TGTGCCAGCATCGCGATCCTGAACACTGAAGCTTTCTTT. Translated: CASIAILNTEAFF.

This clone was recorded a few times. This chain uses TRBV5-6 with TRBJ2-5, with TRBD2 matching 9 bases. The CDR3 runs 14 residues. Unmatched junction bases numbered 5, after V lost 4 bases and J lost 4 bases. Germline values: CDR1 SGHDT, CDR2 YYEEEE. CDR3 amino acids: CASSPGTSLETQYF. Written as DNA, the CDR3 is TGTGCCAGCAGCCCCGGGACTAGCTTAGAGACCCAGTACTTC.